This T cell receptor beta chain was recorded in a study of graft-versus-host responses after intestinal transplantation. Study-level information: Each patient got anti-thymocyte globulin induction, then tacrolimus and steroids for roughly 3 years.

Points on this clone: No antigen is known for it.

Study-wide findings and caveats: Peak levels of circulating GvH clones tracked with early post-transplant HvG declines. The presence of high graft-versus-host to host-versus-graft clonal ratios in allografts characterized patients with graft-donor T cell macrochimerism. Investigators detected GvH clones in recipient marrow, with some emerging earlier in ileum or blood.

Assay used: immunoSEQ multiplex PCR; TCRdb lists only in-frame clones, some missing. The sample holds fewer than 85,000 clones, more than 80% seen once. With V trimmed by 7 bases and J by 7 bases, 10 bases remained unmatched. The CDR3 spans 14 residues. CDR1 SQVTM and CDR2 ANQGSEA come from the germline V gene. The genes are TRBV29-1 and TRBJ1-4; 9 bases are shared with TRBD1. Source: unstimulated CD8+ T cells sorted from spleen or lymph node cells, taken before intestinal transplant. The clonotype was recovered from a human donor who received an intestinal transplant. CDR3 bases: TGCAGCGCTGTCTCCGGGACAGGGAGTGAAAAACTGTTTTTT. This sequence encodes CSAVSGTGSEKLFF. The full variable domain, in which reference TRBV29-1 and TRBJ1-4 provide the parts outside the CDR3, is SAVISQKPSRDICQRGTSLTIQCQVDSQVTMMFWYRQQPGQSLTLIATANQGSEATYESGFVIDKFPISRPNLTFSTLTVSNMSPEDSSIYLCSAVSGTGSEKLFFGSGTQLSVL.